This T cell receptor (beta chain) was retrieved from a study of T cells in Graves' hyperthyroidism and ophthalmopathy. Study as a whole: Before treatment of any kind, peripheral blood was taken at initial diagnosis. Study conclusions and caveats: Stable hyperthyroidism and ophthalmopathy were separated using 13 V-J signatures.

This clonotype was found a few times. Its matching antigen is unknown. V was shortened by 2 bases and J by 1 base, with 11 bases between the two germline ends. This CDR3 has 15 amino acids. Germline V gene data show CDR1 as MGHRA and CDR2 as YSYEKL. For the diagnoses, clinical symptoms, serum thyroxine and TRAb, thyroid ultrasound and orbital computed tomography were used. The PBMCs were taken from approximately 9 ml of fresh peripheral blood. Researchers amplified the TCR beta CDR3 regions from RNA transcripts. The TCR CDR3 first-round RT-PCR relied on the HTBI primer set. One entry per CDR3 protein, called by TCRdb with MiXCR from the multiplex PCR reads. Found here are about 290,000 distinct CDR3 sequences, roughly 13% of them singletons; the top ten hold roughly 7.9%.

The rearrangement uses TRBV4-1 and TRBJ1-1; D uncertain. Material for sequencing was blood. The origin of this receptor is a woman aged 40 to 55 with Graves' hyperthyroidism. CDR3 region: CASSQYSTPNTEAFF. Here the CDR3 DNA reads TGCGCCAGCAGCCAATACTCTACACCGAACACTGAAGCTTTCTTT.